A selection of T cell receptor beta chains follows, all from one sample in a study of blood T cell repertoires in COVID-19. The data were produced by immunoSEQ multiplex PCR, yet TCRdb's version contains in-frame clones alone and is incomplete. The sample contains 45,000 to 70,000 clones, 82% of which appear only once. The sequencing sample was made of peripheral blood. The origin of the receptors is a woman older than 75 with acute or convalescent COVID-19. Each CDR3 is given with its conserved first and last residue. The order of the fields is J gene, V gene, clone size, D gene, CDR3 protein, CDR3 DNA. The D gene is left open where the match is weak. Rows may omit the clone size; those that give it use once, few, many or a size class.

>TRBJ1-4|TRBV4-2|.|.
CASSHTGTRSGKLFF
TGTGCCAGCAGCCACACAGGGACCCGAAGTGGAAAACTGTTTTTT
>TRBJ2-1|TRBV19|.|TRBD1
CASSNGQGAYNEQFF
TGTGCCAGTAGTAACGGACAGGGGGCCTACAATGAGCAGTTCTTC
>TRBJ2-2|TRBV19|.|.
CASSPQGLGTGELFF
TGTGCCAGTAGCCCTCAGGGGTTGGGCACCGGGGAGCTGTTTTTT
>TRBJ1-5|TRBV5-6|.|.
CASSLAAGDHSNQPQHF
TGTGCCAGCAGCTTGGCGGCAGGGGACCATAGCAATCAGCCCCAGCATTTT
>TRBJ1-5|TRBV10-2|.|.
CASTLNQPQHF
TGCGCCAGCACCCTAAATCAGCCCCAGCATTTT
>TRBJ2-1|TRBV6-4|.|TRBD2
CASSDSTTSGASFF
TGTGCCAGCAGTGACTCGACTACTAGCGGGGCCTCGTTCTTC
>TRBJ2-3|TRBV11-2|.|.
CASSLEGAGADTQYF
TGTGCCAGCAGCTTGGAGGGGGCCGGGGCAGATACGCAGTATTTT
>TRBJ1-1|TRBV11-3|.|TRBD1
CASSSGGDRGNTEAFF
TGTGCCAGCAGCTCCGGGGGGGACAGGGGGAACACTGAAGCTTTCTTT
>TRBJ1-1|TRBV2|.|.
CASSGQGRNTEAFF
TGTGCCAGCAGTGGGCAGGGCCGGAACACTGAAGCTTTCTTT
>TRBJ2-2|TRBV3-1/TRBV3-2|.|.
CASSLLDIGELFF
TGTGCCAGCAGCCTACTAGACATCGGGGAGCTGTTTTTT
>TRBJ2-5|TRBV19|once|TRBD2
CASSSLNGLEETQYF
TGTGCCAGTAGTTCTCTCAACGGACTAGAAGAGACCCAGTACTTC
>TRBJ2-7|TRBV6-5|.|TRBD2
CASSRGGASVEQYF
TGTGCCAGCAGTCGCGGGGGGGCCTCGGTCGAGCAGTACTTC
>TRBJ2-2|TRBV5-5|.|TRBD2
CASSTGLAGVLGTGELFF
TGTGCCAGCAGCACAGGACTAGCGGGGGTTTTGGGAACCGGGGAGCTGTTTTTT
>TRBJ2-3|TRBV7-6|.|TRBD1
CASSYPIGDRSTDTQYF
TGTGCCAGCAGCTACCCAATCGGGGACAGATCCACAGATACGCAGTATTTT
>TRBJ1-3|TRBV5-1|.|TRBD1
CASSPQGELGNTIYF
TGCGCCAGCAGCCCGCAGGGGGAATTGGGAAACACCATATATTTT
>TRBJ2-1|TRBV11-2|.|.
CASSRRDARNLYNEQFF
TGTGCCAGCAGCCGGCGGGACGCCAGGAACCTGTACAATGAGCAGTTCTTC
>TRBJ2-7|TRBV28|.|TRBD2
CASSWEGRGFYEQYF
TGTGCCAGCAGTTGGGAGGGGAGGGGTTTCTACGAGCAGTACTTC
>TRBJ1-6|TRBV5-1|once|TRBD1
CASSLQGSTYNSPLHF
TGCGCCAGCAGCTTACAGGGGTCCACCTATAATTCACCCCTCCACTTT
>TRBJ1-2|TRBV27|.|TRBD1
CASHAGGSGYTF
TGTGCCAGCCACGCAGGGGGTAGTGGCTACACCTTC
>TRBJ2-2|TRBV5-1|.|.
CASSWAHNTGELFF
TGCGCCAGCAGCTGGGCCCATAACACCGGGGAGCTGTTTTTT
>TRBJ2-7|TRBV21-1|.|.
CASSKGLLGLAGGPYEQYF
TGTGCCAGCAGCAAAGGCCTCCTTGGACTAGCGGGGGGGCCCTACGAGCAGTACTTC
>TRBJ1-5|TRBV7-9|.|.
CASSHGGGGYQPQHF
TGTGCCAGCAGCCATGGGGGGGGTGGCTATCAGCCCCAGCATTTT
>TRBJ2-3|TRBV7-7|.|.
CASSSGGASTDTQYF
TGTGCCAGCAGCTCCGGCGGGGCCTCCACAGATACGCAGTATTTT
>TRBJ1-1|TRBV7-9|.|.
CASSPAGLNTEAFF
TGTGCCAGCAGCCCAGCGGGCTTGAACACTGAAGCTTTCTTT
>TRBJ2-1|TRBV5-1|.|TRBD2
CASSLTSGKIEQFF
TGCGCCAGCAGCTTGACTAGCGGGAAGATTGAGCAGTTCTTC
>TRBJ2-1|TRBV28|.|TRBD2
CASKIAGGRDNEQFF
TGTGCCAGCAAGATTGCGGGAGGAAGGGACAATGAGCAGTTCTTC
>TRBJ1-1|TRBV6-1|.|.
CASSELRGNTEAFF
TGTGCCAGCAGTGAGCTGAGAGGGAACACTGAAGCTTTCTTT
>TRBJ2-7|TRBV5-5|.|.
CASSPQWQGTYEQYF
TGTGCCAGCAGCCCCCAGTGGCAGGGAACCTACGAGCAGTACTTC
>TRBJ1-5|TRBV19|.|TRBD1
CASSMAGQGGQPQHF
TGTGCCAGTAGTATGGCTGGGCAGGGGGGCCAGCCCCAGCATTTT
>TRBJ2-1|TRBV3-1/TRBV3-2|.|TRBD2
CASSQVSGSYEQFF
TGTGCCAGCAGCCAAGTCAGCGGGAGTTATGAGCAGTTCTTC
>TRBJ2-1|TRBV7-2|.|.
CASSLRGASYNEQFF
TGTGCCAGCAGCTTACGGGGGGCCTCCTACAATGAGCAGTTCTTC